A single T cell receptor beta chain is shown here with its context. No antigen is known for it. Researchers gathered lesional scalp punch biopsies and peripheral blood from patients with alopecia areata. The data stem from a study of CD8+ T cells in alopecia areata. In the study overall: Treated patients were given 5 to 10 mg oral tofacitinib twice daily.

V was pared by 2 bases and J by 3 bases, with 8 bases between. The CDR3 covers 13 residues. Germline V lookup: CDR1 SGHRS, CDR2 YFSETQ. Broader study findings: TCRs were shared less clearly across patients than in mice, possibly for HLA-related reasons. Relative to normal scalp, lesional scalp, especially alopecia totalis/universalis, showed higher clonality. Scalp sequencing captures resident alphabeta T cells of normal skin too.

Sequencing templates came from extracted RNA that was reverse transcribed into cDNA. Sequenced by immunoSEQ multiplex PCR; TCRdb stores in-frame clones only, minus some. The sample records 13,000 to 15,000 clones, under 60% being singletons. The material sequenced was skin, taken at week 0. The chain combines TRBV5-1 with TRBJ2-5; D is perhaps TRBD1 or TRBD2 (5 bases each). This TCR was sampled from a human donor with alopecia areata. Written as DNA, the CDR3 is TGCGCCAGCAGCTTAATGGGGGAAGAGACCCAGTACTTC. It specifies CASSLMGEETQYF.